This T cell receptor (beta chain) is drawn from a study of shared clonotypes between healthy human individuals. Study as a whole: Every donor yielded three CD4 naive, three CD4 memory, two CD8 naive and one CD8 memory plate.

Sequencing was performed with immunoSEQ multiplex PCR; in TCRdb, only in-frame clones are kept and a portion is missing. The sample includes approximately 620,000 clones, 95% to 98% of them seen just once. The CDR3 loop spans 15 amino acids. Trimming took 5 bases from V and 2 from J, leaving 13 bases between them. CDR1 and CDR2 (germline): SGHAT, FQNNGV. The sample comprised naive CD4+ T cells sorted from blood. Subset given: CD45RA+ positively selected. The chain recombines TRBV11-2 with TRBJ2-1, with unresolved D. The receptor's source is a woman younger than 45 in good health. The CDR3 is CASSPVTIPYNEQFF. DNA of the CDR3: TGTGCCAGCAGCCCAGTAACCATACCCTACAATGAGCAGTTCTTC.